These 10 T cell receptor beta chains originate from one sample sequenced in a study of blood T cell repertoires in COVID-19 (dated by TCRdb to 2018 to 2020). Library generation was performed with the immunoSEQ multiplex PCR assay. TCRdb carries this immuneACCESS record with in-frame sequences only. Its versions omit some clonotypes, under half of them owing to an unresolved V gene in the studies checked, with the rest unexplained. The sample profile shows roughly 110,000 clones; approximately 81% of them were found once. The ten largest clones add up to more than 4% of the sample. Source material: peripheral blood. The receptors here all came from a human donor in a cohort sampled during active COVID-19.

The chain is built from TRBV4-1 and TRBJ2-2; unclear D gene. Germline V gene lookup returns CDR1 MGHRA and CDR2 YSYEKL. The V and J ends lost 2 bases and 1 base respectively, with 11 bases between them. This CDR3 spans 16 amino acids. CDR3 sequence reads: CASSQFPELNTGELFF. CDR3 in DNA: TGCGCCAGCAGCCAATTTCCGGAGCTGAACACCGGGGAGCTGTTTTTT.

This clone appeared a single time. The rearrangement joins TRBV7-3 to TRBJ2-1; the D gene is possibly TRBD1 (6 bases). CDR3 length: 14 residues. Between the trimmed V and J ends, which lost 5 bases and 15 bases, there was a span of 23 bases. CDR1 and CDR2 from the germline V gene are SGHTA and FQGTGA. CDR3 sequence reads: CASSPLRIGGQLFF. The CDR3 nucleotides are TGTGCCAGCAGCCCCCTTCGTATTGGGGGCCAGCTGTTCTTC.

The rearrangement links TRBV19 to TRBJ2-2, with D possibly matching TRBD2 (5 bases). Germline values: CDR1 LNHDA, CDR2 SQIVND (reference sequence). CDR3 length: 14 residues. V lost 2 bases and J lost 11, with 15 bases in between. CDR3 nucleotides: TGTGCCAGTAGTATAACGAGGGCGAGCGGAGAGCTGTTTTTT. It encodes CASSITRASGELFF.

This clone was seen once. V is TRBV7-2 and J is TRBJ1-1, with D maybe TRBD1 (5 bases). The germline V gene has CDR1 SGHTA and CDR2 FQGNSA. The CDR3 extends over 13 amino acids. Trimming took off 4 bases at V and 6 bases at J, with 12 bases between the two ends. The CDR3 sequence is CASSSRQTSEAFF. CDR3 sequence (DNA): TGTGCCAGCAGCTCACGACAGACTTCTGAAGCTTTCTTT.

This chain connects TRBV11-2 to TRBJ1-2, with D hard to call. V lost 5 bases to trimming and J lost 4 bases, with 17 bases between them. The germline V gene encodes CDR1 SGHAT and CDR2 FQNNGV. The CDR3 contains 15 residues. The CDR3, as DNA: TGTGCCAGCAGCCTACGCCAGGATACCCTCTATGGCTACACCTTC. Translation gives CASSLRQDTLYGYTF.

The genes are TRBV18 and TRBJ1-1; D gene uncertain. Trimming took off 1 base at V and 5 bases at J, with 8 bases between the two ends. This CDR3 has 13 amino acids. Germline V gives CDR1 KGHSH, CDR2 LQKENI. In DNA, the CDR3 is TGTGCCAGCTCACCACGGTCCCAGACTGAAGCTTTCTTT. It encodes CASSPRSQTEAFF.

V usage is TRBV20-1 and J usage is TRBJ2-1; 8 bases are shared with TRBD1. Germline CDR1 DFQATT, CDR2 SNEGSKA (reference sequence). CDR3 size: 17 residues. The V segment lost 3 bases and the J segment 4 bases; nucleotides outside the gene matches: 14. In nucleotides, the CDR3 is TGCAGTGCTAGTAACACAGGGGGTATTAACGTTTACAATGAGCAGTTCTTC. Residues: CSASNTGGINVYNEQFF.

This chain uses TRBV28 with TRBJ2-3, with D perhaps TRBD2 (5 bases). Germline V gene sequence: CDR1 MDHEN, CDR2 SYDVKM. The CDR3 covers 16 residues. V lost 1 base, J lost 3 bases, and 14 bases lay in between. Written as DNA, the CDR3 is TGTGCCAGCAGTTTATATACGGGAAGAGGAACAGATACGCAGTATTTT. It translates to CASSLYTGRGTDTQYF. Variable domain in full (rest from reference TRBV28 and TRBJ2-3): DVKVTQSSRYLVKRTGEKVFLECVQDMDHENMFWYRQDPGLGLRLIYFSYDVKMKEKGDIPEGYSVSREKKERFSLILESASTNQTSMYLCASSLYTGRGTDTQYFGPGTRLTVL.

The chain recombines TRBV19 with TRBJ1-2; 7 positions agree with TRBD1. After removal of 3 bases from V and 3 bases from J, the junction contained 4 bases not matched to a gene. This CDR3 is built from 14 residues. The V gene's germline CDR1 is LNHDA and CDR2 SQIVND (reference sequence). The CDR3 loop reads CASSIQQGDYGYTF. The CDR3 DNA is TGTGCCAGTAGTATTCAGCAGGGGGACTATGGCTACACCTTC.

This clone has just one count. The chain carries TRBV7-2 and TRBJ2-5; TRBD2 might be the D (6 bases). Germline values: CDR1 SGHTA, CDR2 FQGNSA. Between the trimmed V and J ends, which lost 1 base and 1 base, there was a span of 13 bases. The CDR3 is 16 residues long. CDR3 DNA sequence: TGTGCCAGCAGCTTAGGGAGGGCCAAGGGCCAAGAGACCCAGTACTTC. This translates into CASSLGRAKGQETQYF.